This T cell receptor beta chain was captured in a study of blood T cell repertoires in COVID-19 (dated by TCRdb to 2018 to 2020). Study-wide context: Collaborator samples came from the United States, Italy and Spain and covered acute and convalescent phases of COVID-19. Samples were obtained from the ongoing ImmuneRACE study (first 160 participants) and from 1,254 subjects provided by 6 global collaborators. The material from the prospective study consisted of cDNA or gDNA derived from T cells, B-cell-depleted T cells, or PBMCs. The sample metadata nearly always contained a de-identified subject ID, COVID-19 status, age in years and sex. The dataset comprised deeply sampled blood TCRbeta repertoires from subjects exposed to, actively infected with, or recovered from COVID-19. Where HLA class I and class II types were available, the types were taken from metadata supplied by the sample provider, not from assay-based typing. A freely available public database, intended as a resource for researchers studying the immune response to SARS-CoV-2, is where the repertoires were released. The research as a whole found: The amount of clinical and demographic metadata varied by source and participant and was provided uncurated.

There are 15 amino acids in the CDR3, from cysteine to phenylalanine inclusive. Only the CDR3 DNA is retained, 45 bases long and in frame from the first base. Here V drops 8 bases and J drops 4 bases, and the junction holds 8 bases not matched to any gene. CDR1 MNHEY and CDR2 SMNVEV were looked up in the germline V gene (reference sequence). Worth noting for this clone: Its target antigen remains unknown. No much larger clonotype is one base removed from it; base qualities were not supplied.

In the prospective study, participants were roughly 18 to 89 years old, resided in about two dozen geographic areas of the United States, and were enrolled through a virtual design. To assign participants to cohorts, the prospective study relied on clinical history that participants themselves reported in a screening survey and a study questionnaire. For ImmuneRACE Cohort 3, a participant was defined as recovered based on two consecutive negative NP/OP PCR tests, clearance by a healthcare professional, or resolution of symptoms. In the prospective study, mobile phlebotomists collected whole blood, serum and a nasopharyngeal or oropharyngeal swab from each participant. Participants in the prospective study had the option to provide additional blood draws and questionnaires over a roughly 2-month period. Blood samples from the prospective study were shipped frozen or at room temperature prior to DNA extraction.

The immunoSEQ Assay, a bias-controlled multiplex PCR, was used to amplify TCRbeta CDR3 regions from genomic DNA. The source study handled its data this way. The number of nucleated cells in each sample was estimated from the amplification of reference gene primers within the assay. Sequence reads were collapsed and filtered to measure the absolute abundance of every unique TCRbeta CDR3 rearrangement. Productive Simpson clonality was computed per sample as the square root of Simpson's diversity index over productive rearrangements. TCRdb holds this immuneACCESS table with in-frame rearrangements only. Some clones are missing; in checked studies, unresolved V genes explain under half, and the rest has no known cause. Clonal size and the V and J genes are those of that table, whereas D and trimming came from the DNA. The sample includes 490,000 or so clones, with roughly nine tenths observed a single time. Approximately 8.3% of the sample lies in the top ten.

Source material: PBMCs or T cells enriched from blood (not recorded which). This receptor was taken from a woman aged 55-69 years who had recovered from COVID-19. This chain is built from TRBV27 and TRBJ2-1, with TRBD1 matching 10 junction bases. The nucleotide sequence is given as TGTGCCAGCTCCAAACCGGGACAGGGGTACAATGAGCAGTTCTTC. Translated, this is CASSKPGQGYNEQFF.